This TCR beta chain was identified during a study of cytomegalovirus exposure and HLA in healthy donors (dated by TCRdb to the late 2010s). As for the study more broadly: In an earlier analysis of 587 of the donors, 276 Gb of sequence data and approximately 120 million unique TCR beta sequences from about 190 million T cells were reported. A later analysis re-examined previously published TCR beta repertoires from around 670 donors and added high-resolution HLA genotyping to investigate patterns of TCR occurrence. A separate validation cohort of 90 to 150 different subjects was used in addition to the roughly 700-subject first cohort. To decide whether each TCR beta V gene segment behaved as functional or pseudogenic, an earlier analysis of some 600 of the donors relied on high-throughput TCR beta sequencing. Donor age, sex, ethnicity and CMV serostatus were collected together with the repertoire data. The study was designed to test whether signatures of past pathogen exposure could be identified by cataloging public T cell receptors. A later genetic analysis took genome-wide SNP genotypes for about 55% of the roughly 670 donors and used that subset as a discovery cohort. High-throughput TCR immunosequencing, statistical association of individual TCRs with disease status, and machine learning were combined to predict cytomegalovirus infection status. Four or five DR-DQ haplotypes were handled as single units for association and clustering because linkage in the cohort was strong. All discovery cohort repertoires had been generated on a single sequencing platform. Of the 398 genotyped donors, 65% to 90% were placed in the genetic ancestry cluster associated with self-reported Caucasian donors. In the later analysis, no new phenotypic data were used to find candidate immune exposures; instead, reliance was placed on TCR beta sequences and their occurrence across donors. Using immunosequencing, the study profiled T cell repertoires from 640 or so subjects and related those repertoires to cytomegalovirus serostatus. On average, roughly 240,000 unique TCR beta nucleotide sequences were sequenced per donor among some 430 genotyped donors of the cohort, with approximately 18% of those sequences being non-productive. The number of typed donors differed by locus: about 620-630 for A, B, C, DRB1 and DQB1; approximately 530 for DQA1; some 610 for DPA1; and about 470 for DPB1. Around 320 gigabases of sequencing data and approximately 85 million unique TCR sequences were included in an early release covering about 700 HLA-typed donors. HLA typing included class I and class II loci at four-digit resolution.

Concerning this clone: Its specific antigen is unknown. One base away there is no much larger clone; base qualities are not given.

The cohort comprised 710 or so healthy bone marrow donors. At the time of sampling, all cohort members were nominally healthy, though unrecorded immune exposures were likely present. The donor tested CMV seropositive, placing the donor among the approximately 290 seropositive members of the cohort. A peripheral blood sample was collected from each donor, and TCR beta sequencing was performed on peripheral blood mononuclear cells. Genomic DNA extraction from the blood cell samples was performed with the Qiagen DNeasy Blood Extraction Kit. Receptor amplification or capture employed the immunoSEQ multiplex PCR assay. For the multiplex PCR, a mixture combining 60 forward primers for TCR Vbeta segments and 13 reverse primers for TCR Jbeta segments was used. A multiplex PCR assay on genomic DNA amplified the CDR3 region of rearranged TCR beta genes. Amplified TCR beta libraries were sequenced as 87-base-pair reads on the Illumina HiSeq System. Under the source paper's analysis protocol: A later analysis counted tens of millions of unique TCR beta chains across the 650 to 700 repertoires, and some 11 million of these chains were shared by at least two donors. A nearest-neighbor algorithm error-corrected the raw reads and collapsed the reads into unique sequences, merging closely related sequences to remove PCR and sequencing errors. To assign V, D and J gene segments, CDR3 sequences were aligned to IMGT reference sequences. Each retained sequence needed at least a six-nucleotide match to both a V gene segment and a J gene segment. A rearrangement was called productive if the CDR3 had no stop codons and remained in frame with V and J, and every other rearrangement was called non-productive. CDR3 was defined according to IMGT convention as the region running from the second conserved V-encoded cysteine to the conserved J-encoded phenylalanine. The earlier analysis of 550 to 650 of the donors excluded any sequence lacking an unambiguous match to a single V gene segment. An earlier analysis of some 610 of the donors called V segments functional above 56.7% productive rearrangements and segregating when the between-donor standard deviation exceeded 5%. A statistical classification framework was built for diagnosing cytomegalovirus status from the catalog of TCR beta chain sequences. V and J gene assignment, in a later analysis, came from comparing TCR nucleotide sequences with IMGT/GENE-DB human TR gene sequences. Using the TCRdist pipeline, a later analysis assigned CDR3 sequences along with most-parsimonious VDJ recombination scenarios. In a later analysis, each TCR beta chain was defined by its CDR3 amino acid sequence together with its V-gene family, and reads without a unique V-gene family were excluded. In a later analysis, 500 to 700 highly shared, low-generation-probability nucleotide sequences were removed to address suspected cross-contamination and a sequencing artifact. A later analysis calculated a clonal expansion index for each public chain from normalized within-repertoire ranks of inferred template counts. In a later analysis, generation probabilities were computed with a VDJ recombination model fitted to out-of-frame rearrangements, and the resulting probabilities were checked against IGoR. In a later analysis, TCR-TCR, TCR-HLA and TCR-CMV co-occurrence was scored with hypergeometric tests, and a repertoire-size bias correction was applied to TCR pairs. In a later analysis, false discovery rates were estimated by permuting HLA or CMV assignments 20 times. In a later analysis, co-occurring TCRs were grouped with DBSCAN, and TCRdist sequence similarity was added when clustering was performed within HLA-allele-positive subsets. Repertoires with fewer than 30,000 or more than 120,000 public chains, plus five repertoires with anomalous nucleotide sharing, were excluded from co-occurrence clustering. TCRdb took over this immuneACCESS table, retaining in-frame rearrangements with V and J assigned. Such tables are incomplete; in checked studies, under half of the missing clones stem from an unresolved V gene, and the remainder is unexplained. That table supplies the V and J calls and clone size; D and trimming were determined from the DNA. In all, the sample holds over 150,000 clones, and about three quarters of those were seen once. The top ten clonotypes cover about 2.9% of the sample.

The germline ends are 8 bases apart after V is trimmed by 4 bases and J by 9 bases. The CDR3 sequence holds 11 residues, the cysteine and phenylalanine included. The sequence is cut down to CDR3 DNA, 33 bases in frame from base 1. Looking up the germline V gene (reference sequence) yields CDR1 WNHNN and CDR2 SYGVQD. The study at large found these results: Because counts were too low, seventeen rarely observed V segments, including chromosome 9 orphons, were left out of the earlier analysis of about 500 of the donors. CMV serostatus was the only immune exposure information available for the cohort. Because the 87-base-pair reads could not distinguish some IMGT-functional V segments, including TRBV6-2 and TRBV6-3, those segments were excluded. According to a later analysis, TCR association rates differed among HLA loci, with DRB1 alleles showing the most associated TCRs and HLA-C alleles showing the fewest. Because HLA typing was unavailable for some donors at each locus, only the typed subset was used in association tests. Linkage disequilibrium might explain the correlated functional status among segregating V segments, but an unknown experimental factor could not be excluded. The presence/absence analyses assumed that sequencing depth was roughly uniform across donors, and that assumption may not be true. When HLA alleles, especially DR and DQ, strongly co-occurred, TCR associations were difficult to assign to individual alleles. In a later analysis, HLA-associated TCR beta chains were found to be more clonally expanded and to have lower generation probabilities than equally common non-associated chains. Three of the identified cytomegalovirus-associated TCR beta chains were confirmed in vitro to be specific for cytomegalovirus antigens. The study gave a list of roughly 150 TCR beta chains associated with cytomegalovirus. Only TCR beta chains were sequenced in this cohort, and the absence of alpha or paired-chain data limited detectable features. Broadly in line with IMGT annotations, most TCR beta V segments showed up in productive rearrangements about 87% or about 30% of the time in an earlier analysis of around 550 of the donors. In a later analysis, most CMV-associated TCR beta chains were found to appear HLA-restricted, with HLA associations seemingly driven largely by CMV exposure. The authors suggested that the approach could potentially be extended to other disease states and immunological phenotypes. A cluster of highly shared sequence variants was judged likely to represent a technical artifact of the sequencing pipeline. A later analysis associated 17,000 or so TCR beta sequences with specific HLA alleles at a false discovery rate of 0.05. An association between a missense DCLRE1C variant and V-gene and J-gene trimming of TCR beta chains was found in a later genetic analysis and replicated in an independent cohort. A later genetic analysis reported fewer N-insertions in productive TCRs among donors in an Asian-associated ancestry cluster than the roughly 700-donor mean. Most TCR sequences were seen in very few donors, while some public TCRs were found in many individuals. The classifier was reported to diagnose cytomegalovirus status with high specificity and sensitivity in both the original and validation cohorts. A further reported finding was that TCR beta sequences accurately predicted the HLA-A and HLA-B alleles for most subjects in the first cohort. According to a later analysis, parvovirus B19, influenza, CMV and Epstein-Barr virus appeared linked to several top co-occurrence clusters.

The receptor's source is a woman in her forties or fifties in good health and CMV-seropositive. The specimen sequenced was PBMCs. The V gene is TRBV10-1 and the J gene is TRBJ2-3; TRBD1 could be the D gene, as 5 bases match. The CDR3 is CASSGAGTQYF. The DNA is as follows: TGCGCCAGCAGTGGTGCAGGGACGCAGTATTTT.